Listed below are T cell receptor beta chains from one sample, sequenced in a study of cytomegalovirus exposure and HLA in healthy donors. Libraries were prepared by immunoSEQ multiplex PCR; TCRdb keeps only in-frame clonotypes and omits some of them. The sample consists of more than 150,000 clones, 80% of them appearing once. Material for sequencing was PBMCs. These receptor sequences come from a girl aged 5-17 years in good health and CMV-seropositive. Each CDR3 is given with its conserved first and last residue. Each record gives: CDR3 length, J gene, clone size, V gene, D gene, CDR3 DNA, CDR3 protein. D genes are given only for firm matches. Only some rows state a clone size, as once, few, many or a class for expanded clones.

length: 15
J: TRBJ1-2
size: NA
V: TRBV5-5
D: NA
DNA: TGTGCCAGCAGCTTGACTGCGGCGACAGACTATGGCTACACCTTC
CDR3: CASSLTAATDYGYTF

length: 11
J: TRBJ1-1
size: few
V: TRBV5-1
D: NA
DNA: TGCGCCAGCAGCCAGGACAGCGAAGCTTTCTTT
CDR3: CASSQDSEAFF

length: 14
J: TRBJ2-7
size: NA
V: TRBV2
D: NA
DNA: TGTGCCAGCAGTGGAGGACAGTGGTCCTACGAGCAGTACTTC
CDR3: CASSGGQWSYEQYF

length: 13
J: TRBJ2-7
size: few
V: TRBV27
D: TRBD1
DNA: TGTGCCAGCAGCTGGTACAGGGGAAACGAGCAGTACTTC
CDR3: CASSWYRGNEQYF

length: 16
J: TRBJ2-1
size: NA
V: TRBV5-6
D: NA
DNA: TGTGCCAGCAGCTCGACCGACAGTTTTCCTTACAATGAGCAGTTCTTC
CDR3: CASSSTDSFPYNEQFF

length: 14
J: TRBJ2-1
size: NA
V: TRBV6-1
D: NA
DNA: TGTGCCAGCCTACCCAGGGATAACCGCAATGAGCAGTTCTTC
CDR3: CASLPRDNRNEQFF

length: 17
J: TRBJ2-2
size: NA
V: TRBV9
D: TRBD2
DNA: TGTGCCAGCAGCGTGCTGGCCGGGAGGGGAAACACCGGGGAGCTGTTTTTT
CDR3: CASSVLAGRGNTGELFF

length: 13
J: TRBJ2-7
size: NA
V: TRBV6-1
D: TRBD2
DNA: TGTGCCAGCAGGGAGCGGGGCCGCGATTTGCAGTACTTC
CDR3: CASRERGRDLQYF

length: 15
J: TRBJ2-7
size: NA
V: TRBV25-1
D: TRBD1
DNA: TGTGCCAGCAGTCTCCTCATGGACAGGGCCGGCGAGCAGTACTTC
CDR3: CASSLLMDRAGEQYF

length: 15
J: TRBJ1-5
size: NA
V: TRBV19
D: NA
DNA: TGTGCCAGTCAACCGGGAGGGGGGAGCAATCAGCCCCAGCATTTT
CDR3: CASQPGGGSNQPQHF

length: 13
J: TRBJ1-5
size: NA
V: TRBV5-4
D: NA
DNA: TGTGCCAGCAGCTTGGGGGGAGTTCAGCCCCAGCATTTT
CDR3: CASSLGGVQPQHF

length: 13
J: TRBJ2-7
size: NA
V: TRBV18
D: NA
DNA: TGTGCCAGCTCACTTCCGAGCTCCTACGAGCAGTACTTC
CDR3: CASSLPSSYEQYF

length: 17
J: TRBJ1-4
size: few
V: TRBV19
D: NA
DNA: TGTGCCAGTAGTAACAGGACGTGGTATGCAACTAATGAAAAACTGTTTTTT
CDR3: CASSNRTWYATNEKLFF

length: 16
J: TRBJ2-7
size: NA
V: TRBV4-1
D: TRBD2
DNA: TGCGCCAGCAGCCAAGAAATAGCGGGCCGCTCCTACGAGCAGTACTTC
CDR3: CASSQEIAGRSYEQYF

length: 14
J: TRBJ2-7
size: NA
V: TRBV2
D: TRBD2
DNA: TGTGCCAGCAGTGAACCTAGCGGGTCCTACGAGCAGTACTTC
CDR3: CASSEPSGSYEQYF

length: 14
J: TRBJ1-2
size: NA
V: TRBV6-5
D: NA
DNA: TGTGCCAGCAGTTACGGGGGCAGCCGAAATGGCTACACCTTC
CDR3: CASSYGGSRNGYTF

length: 16
J: TRBJ2-1
size: once
V: TRBV6-5
D: NA
DNA: TGTGCCAGCAGTTCCCTGGGGGCCGGCTCCTACAATGAGCAGTTCTTC
CDR3: CASSSLGAGSYNEQFF

length: 12
J: TRBJ2-7
size: NA
V: TRBV30
D: TRBD1
DNA: TGTGCCTGGACGGGACAGGCCTACGAGCAGTACTTC
CDR3: CAWTGQAYEQYF

length: 12
J: TRBJ1-1
size: NA
V: TRBV2
D: NA
DNA: TGTGCCAGCGTGGGGGGTTACACTGAAGCTTTCTTT
CDR3: CASVGGYTEAFF

length: 12
J: TRBJ2-2
size: few
V: TRBV9
D: NA
DNA: TGTGCCAGCAGCATAAACACCGGGGAGCTGTTTTTT
CDR3: CASSINTGELFF

length: 14
J: TRBJ2-5
size: NA
V: TRBV5-4
D: TRBD2
DNA: TGTGCCAGCAGCCAAGGCGGGAGCAGGGAGACCCAGTACTTC
CDR3: CASSQGGSRETQYF

length: 17
J: TRBJ1-1
size: NA
V: TRBV7-9
D: TRBD1
DNA: TGTGCCAGCAGCACAACAGGGGGTATTACAATGAACACTGAAGCTTTCTTT
CDR3: CASSTTGGITMNTEAFF

length: 14
J: TRBJ2-7
size: NA
V: TRBV10-3
D: NA
DNA: TGTGCCATCAGTGAGCCCAAGGGAGCCTACGAGCAGTACTTC
CDR3: CAISEPKGAYEQYF

length: 12
J: TRBJ2-7
size: NA
V: TRBV30
D: NA
DNA: TGTGCCTGGCAGGGAAGTGGCTACGAGCAGTACTTC
CDR3: CAWQGSGYEQYF

length: 16
J: TRBJ2-7
size: NA
V: TRBV27
D: NA
DNA: TGTGCCAGCAGTTTATCGGCTAGCGTGAACTCCTACGAGCAGTACTTC
CDR3: CASSLSASVNSYEQYF

length: 16
J: TRBJ2-7
size: NA
V: TRBV30
D: TRBD2
DNA: TGTGCCTGGAGTCGAACACTGGGGCTAGCGGGGGACGAGCAGTACTTC
CDR3: CAWSRTLGLAGDEQYF

length: 13
J: TRBJ2-5
size: NA
V: TRBV7-3
D: NA
DNA: TGTGCCAGCAGCTTTTCGGTCGGAGAGACCCAGTACTTC
CDR3: CASSFSVGETQYF

length: 16
J: TRBJ2-1
size: NA
V: TRBV4-2
D: TRBD2
DNA: TGTGCCAGCAGCCAAGACCGACTAGCGGACGTCAATGAGCAGTTCTTC
CDR3: CASSQDRLADVNEQFF

length: 14
J: TRBJ2-1
size: NA
V: TRBV5-1
D: NA
DNA: TGCGCCAGCAGCTTGGCCAGCTCCTACAATGAGCAGTTCTTC
CDR3: CASSLASSYNEQFF

length: 16
J: TRBJ2-7
size: once
V: TRBV27
D: TRBD2
DNA: TGTGCCAGCAGTTCCCCCTCGGGAGGGGGCTCCTACGAGCAGTACTTC
CDR3: CASSSPSGGGSYEQYF

length: 13
J: TRBJ1-1
size: few
V: TRBV27
D: NA
DNA: TGTGCCAGCAGTTTGGGTAGGGGGACTGAAGCTTTCTTT
CDR3: CASSLGRGTEAFF

length: 14
J: TRBJ1-6
size: NA
V: TRBV6-5
D: TRBD1
DNA: TGTGCCAGCCGGGGACAGGGACTAAATTCACCCCTCCACTTT
CDR3: CASRGQGLNSPLHF

length: 17
J: TRBJ2-1
size: NA
V: TRBV25-1
D: TRBD2
DNA: TGTGCCAGCAGTGACCCGAGCGGGAGGGACTATTACAATGAGCAGTTCTTC
CDR3: CASSDPSGRDYYNEQFF

length: 9
J: TRBJ1-2
size: NA
V: TRBV29-1
D: NA
DNA: TGCAGCGACTCTAAGGGCTACACCTTC
CDR3: CSDSKGYTF

length: 16
J: TRBJ2-4
size: NA
V: TRBV7-9
D: TRBD1
DNA: TGTGCCAGCAGCTTAGGACAGGGGCTAGCCAAAAACATTCAGTACTTC
CDR3: CASSLGQGLAKNIQYF

length: 15
J: TRBJ2-3
size: NA
V: TRBV18
D: NA
DNA: TGTGCCAGCTCACCACAGGGGCTAGTAACAGATACGCAGTATTTT
CDR3: CASSPQGLVTDTQYF

length: 14
J: TRBJ2-3
size: NA
V: TRBV27
D: NA
DNA: TGTGCCAGCAGTTTGGAGCGTCAGACAGATACGCAGTATTTT
CDR3: CASSLERQTDTQYF

length: 14
J: TRBJ1-2
size: few
V: TRBV7-2
D: TRBD1
DNA: TGTGCCAGCAGCAGGGACAGGGGTGTTAATGGCTACACCTTC
CDR3: CASSRDRGVNGYTF

length: 12
J: TRBJ1-2
size: once
V: TRBV29-1
D: NA
DNA: TGCAGCGTTGGACAAGAGACCTATGGCTACACCTTC
CDR3: CSVGQETYGYTF

length: 13
J: TRBJ1-5
size: NA
V: TRBV30
D: TRBD1
DNA: TGTGCCTGGAGTGGGCAGGGGGTTCAGCCCCAGCATTTT
CDR3: CAWSGQGVQPQHF

length: 16
J: TRBJ2-7
size: NA
V: TRBV5-1
D: TRBD2
DNA: TGCGCCAGCAGCGTCGGACTAGCGGGAATCTCCTACGAGCAGTACTTC
CDR3: CASSVGLAGISYEQYF

length: 11
J: TRBJ2-2
size: NA
V: TRBV25-1
D: NA
DNA: TGTGCCAGCAGTGGACACGGGGAGCTGTTTTTT
CDR3: CASSGHGELFF

length: 14
J: TRBJ1-2
size: NA
V: TRBV19
D: NA
DNA: TGTGCCAGTAGTATCCGGGGAGGGAACTATGGCTACACCTTC
CDR3: CASSIRGGNYGYTF